This TCR beta chain is drawn from a study of response to subunit inactivated influenza vaccine. Germline CDR1 is DFQATT and CDR2 is SNEGSKA (reference sequence). This CDR3 region has 14 residues. V gave up 5 bases and J gave up 0 bases, with 14 bases separating them. Findings and limits, study-wide: The authors offered the suggestion that each seasonal influenza vaccination recruits few new T cells.

This clonotype was seen a handful of times. Antigen: not known. TCRdb re-derived calls from the RT-PCR reads in MiXCR, one entry per CDR3 protein. The sample gives 500,000 to 750,000 distinct CDR3 sequences, around 15% of which show up once; more than 9.5% is in the top ten. This chain uses TRBV20-1 with TRBJ2-7; maybe TRBD1 (7 bases). The material was PBMCs from blood, obtained about 11 days after vaccination. The TCR sequence derives from a man aged 45-60 years who received an inactivated influenza vaccine. The CDR3 protein is CSAAGQTTSYEQYF. CDR3 sequence (DNA): TGCAGTGCTGCGGGACAGACGACCTCCTACGAGCAGTACTTC.